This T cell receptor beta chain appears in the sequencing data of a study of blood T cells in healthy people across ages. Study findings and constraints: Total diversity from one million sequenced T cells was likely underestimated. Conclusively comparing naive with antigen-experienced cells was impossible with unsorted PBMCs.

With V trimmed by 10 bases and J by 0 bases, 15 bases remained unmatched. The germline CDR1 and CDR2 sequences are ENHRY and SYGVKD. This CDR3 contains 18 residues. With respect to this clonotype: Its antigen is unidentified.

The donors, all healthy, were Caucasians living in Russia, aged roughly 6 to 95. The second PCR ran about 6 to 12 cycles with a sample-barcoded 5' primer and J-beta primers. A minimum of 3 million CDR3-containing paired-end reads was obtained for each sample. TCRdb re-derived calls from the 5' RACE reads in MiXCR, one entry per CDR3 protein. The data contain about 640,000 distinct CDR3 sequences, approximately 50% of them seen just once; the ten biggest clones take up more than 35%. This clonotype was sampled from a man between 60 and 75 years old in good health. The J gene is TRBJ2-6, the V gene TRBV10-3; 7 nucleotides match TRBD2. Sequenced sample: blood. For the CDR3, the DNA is TGTGCCACGCTGGGACCAGCGGGGCCATCCTCTGGGGCCAACGTCCTGACTTTC. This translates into CATLGPAGPSSGANVLTF.